Below are 21 T cell receptor beta chains sequenced from a single sample in a study of blood T cell repertoires in COVID-19. Here immunoSEQ multiplex PCR was the method, and the copy in TCRdb shows in-frame clones only, minus some. The sample lists around 450,000 clones, roughly 87% seen once, with around 0.64% in the top ten. The specimen sequenced was PBMCs or T cells enriched from blood (not recorded which). These receptors were collected from a young woman who had recovered from COVID-19.

The CDR3 DNA sequence: TGTGCCAGCAGCTTGGGTATTGGGCTCCCCAGCGGCTACACCTTC. Its translation is CASSLGIGLPSGYTF. V usage is TRBV5-6 and J usage is TRBJ1-2; D is undetermined. V lost 0 bases to trimming and J lost 8 bases, with 17 bases between them. The germline V gene encodes CDR1 SGHDT and CDR2 YYEEEE. CDR3 size: 15 residues.

The J gene is TRBJ1-1, the V gene TRBV2; D is perhaps TRBD1 (6 bases). CDR3 length: 14 residues. CDR1 is SNHLY and CDR2 is FYNNEI in the germline V gene. Trimming took off 2 bases at V and 5 bases at J, with 12 bases between the two ends. The DNA for the CDR3 is TGTGCCAGCAGTGAATCGGCAGGGGAAACTGAAGCTTTCTTT. Amino acid sequence: CASSESAGETEAFF.

The V call is TRBV5-6, the J call TRBJ1-2; the D gene is possibly TRBD1 (6 bases). Germline V CDR1 and CDR2: SGHDT, YYEEEE. V lost 5 bases and J 8 bases, leaving 19 bases between the germline ends. This CDR3 comprises 14 residues. The CDR3 DNA sequence: TGTGCCAGCAGGAGGGGGTTGGTGGAAGGCGGCTACACCTTC. Amino acids: CASRRGLVEGGYTF.

The rearrangement joins TRBV23-1 to TRBJ2-2, with 8 nucleotides matching TRBD1. TRBV23-1 qualifies as an ORF whose function is uncertain. V lost 3 bases and J lost 5; bases outside the gene matches: 8. This CDR3 comprises 16 residues. DNA for the CDR3: TGCGCCAGCAGTCAGGGGACAGGTGGGATTACCGGGGAGCTGTTTTTT. Translated, it gives CASSQGTGGITGELFF.

The sample holds one count of this clone. The J gene is TRBJ1-3, the V gene TRBV19; 8 bases align to TRBD1. Trimming cost V 8 bases and J 2 bases; bases outside gene matches: 11. Germline-derived CDR1 and CDR2 are LNHDA and SQIVND (reference sequence). This CDR3 comprises 16 residues. The CDR3 loop reads CASHDRGVTTGNTIYF. The CDR3 bases are TGTGCCAGTCACGACAGGGGAGTGACTACTGGAAACACCATATATTTT.

The V and J genes are TRBV9 and TRBJ2-3, with D uncertain. The CDR3 extends over 12 amino acids. V was trimmed by 3 bases and J by 2 bases, leaving 4 bases between them. Germline V gene data show CDR1 as SGDLS and CDR2 as YYNGEE. CDR3 coding DNA: TGTGCCAGCAGCGGAGACACAGATACGCAGTATTTT. Protein: CASSGDTDTQYF.

This chain uses TRBV30 with TRBJ1-2; 8 nucleotides agree with TRBD1. V shed 0 bases and J 4 bases; nucleotides not matched to a gene: 7. CDR3 length equals 15 residues. Germline-derived CDR1 and CDR2 are GTSNPN and SVGIG (reference sequence). CDR3 loop: CAWSVPGQGFYGYTF. The DNA for the CDR3 is TGTGCCTGGAGTGTCCCAGGACAGGGCTTCTATGGCTACACCTTC. The complete variable domain, with remaining parts taken from reference TRBV30 and TRBJ1-2, reads SQTIHQWPATLVQPVGSPLSLECTVEGTSNPNLYWYRQAAGRGLQLLFYSVGIGQISSEVPQNLSASRPQDRQFILSSKKLLLSDSGFYLCAWSVPGQGFYGYTFGSGTRLTVV.

V and J are TRBV4-1 and TRBJ1-1; D is ambiguous. With 0 bases removed from V and 4 bases from J, the gap between germline ends came to 15 bases. This CDR3 is built from 16 residues. In germline, CDR1 is MGHRA, CDR2 YSYEKL. The CDR3 here is CASSQEWRADVTEAFF. The CDR3 DNA follows: TGCGCCAGCAGCCAAGAATGGAGGGCGGACGTCACTGAAGCTTTCTTT.

The rearrangement links TRBV28 to TRBJ2-3; 11 nucleotides match TRBD2. The CDR3 covers 16 residues. The ends lost 4 bases at V and 1 base at J; junction bases unmatched: 4. The germline CDR1 and CDR2 sequences are MDHEN and SYDVKM. The CDR3 coding sequence is TGTGCCAGCAGTTCCTCGACTAGCGGGGGCACAGATACGCAGTATTTT. This encodes CASSSSTSGGTDTQYF.

The J gene is TRBJ1-2, the V gene TRBV28; D is unclear. V was shortened by 1 base and J by 3 bases, with 12 bases between the two germline ends. The germline V gene encodes CDR1 MDHEN and CDR2 SYDVKM. This CDR3 has 15 amino acids. The CDR3 coding sequence is TGTGCCAGCAGTTTATTCCCCACTCCCTACTATGGCTACACCTTC. Translation: CASSLFPTPYYGYTF.

This chain joins TRBV7-3 and TRBJ2-7; D unclear. V was pared by 1 base and J by 0 bases, with 10 bases between. The length of the CDR3 is 15 residues. CDR1 and CDR2 from the germline V gene are SGHTA and FQGTGA. The CDR3 nucleotides read TGTGCCAGCAGCTTAATGTCAGGCCTCTCCTACGAGCAGTACTTC. This codes for CASSLMSGLSYEQYF. Full variable domain (outside the CDR3, taken from reference TRBV7-3 and TRBJ2-7): GAGVSQTPSNKVTEKGKYVELRCDPISGHTALYWYRQSLGQGPEFLIYFQGTGAADDSGLPNDRFFAVRPEGSVSTLKIQRTERGDSAVYLCASSLMSGLSYEQYFGPGTRLTVT.

The genes are TRBV19 and TRBJ2-5; weak D call: TRBD1 (6 bases). The CDR3 spans 15 residues. The V end lost 6 bases, the J end lost 2 bases, and 16 bases lay between the germline ends. Germline V gene lookup returns CDR1 LNHDA and CDR2 SQIVND (reference sequence). The CDR3 loop is CASSRERGIQETQYF. The CDR3 nucleotides are TGTGCCAGTAGCCGCGAGAGGGGGATTCAAGAGACCCAGTACTTC.

This clone was observed once. The chain combines TRBV18 with TRBJ1-4; the match to TRBD1 covers 11 bases. Trimming took 2 bases from V and 3 from J; bases not matched to a gene: 11. The CDR3 spans 19 residues. Germline CDR1 is KGHSH and CDR2 is LQKENI. The CDR3 DNA sequence: TGTGCCAGCTCACCAATGCGGACAGGGGGCCGTGTCTCTAATGAAAAACTGTTTTTT. It encodes CASSPMRTGGRVSNEKLFF.

CDR3 sequence: CASRGEGYKDQPQHF. The CDR3, as DNA: TGTGCCAGCAGGGGGGAGGGGTATAAGGATCAGCCCCAGCATTTT. V gene TRBV7-9 combines with J gene TRBJ1-5; tentative D call: TRBD1 (5 bases). The length of the CDR3 is 15 residues. Trimming pared 6 bases from V and 5 bases from J, leaving 17 bases between. Germline V gives CDR1 SEHNR, CDR2 FQNEAQ (reference sequence).

The chain carries TRBV3-1 (or the pseudogene TRBV3-2) and TRBJ2-3, with D perhaps TRBD1 (7 bases). This CDR3 has 14 residues. Germline CDR1 and CDR2: LGHDT and YNNKEL (reference sequence). V was trimmed by 4 bases and J by 6 bases, leaving 14 bases between them. The CDR3 here is CASSPEGAGDTQYF. CDR3 coding DNA: TGTGCCAGCAGCCCGGAGGGGGCGGGGGATACGCAGTATTTT.

The chain has TRBV19 and TRBJ1-1; maybe TRBD1 (6 bases). V lost 2 bases to trimming and J lost 6 bases, with 16 bases between them. CDR1 is LNHDA, CDR2 SQIVND, per germline (reference sequence). The CDR3 has 15 residues. Written as DNA, the CDR3 is TGTGCCAGTAGTATATTAGGGGGTGTGATTCCTGAAGCTTTCTTT. Its protein is CASSILGGVIPEAFF.

The chain has TRBV7-2 and TRBJ1-3, with 7 bases identical to TRBD1. V lost 1 base to trimming and J lost 4 bases; unmatched junction nucleotides: 7. Per germline, CDR1 SGHTA and CDR2 FQGNSA. The CDR3 consists of 16 residues. The CDR3, as DNA: TGTGCCAGCAGCTTAGGGCCAGGGACAGCGGGAAACACCATATATTTT. Protein product: CASSLGPGTAGNTIYF.

The V and J genes are TRBV9 and TRBJ1-2, with TRBD1 identical over 10 bases. V lost 4 bases, J lost 7 bases, and 7 bases stayed unmatched. The CDR3 runs to 14 residues. Germline V CDR1 and CDR2: SGDLS, YYNGEE. CDR3 residues: CASSLTGGGLGYTF. The CDR3 DNA sequence: TGTGCCAGCAGCTTGACAGGGGGCGGCCTTGGCTACACCTTC.

The rearrangement uses TRBV3-1 (or the pseudogene TRBV3-2) and TRBJ2-7; possibly TRBD2 for D (5 bases). Germline assignment: CDR1 LGHDT and CDR2 YNNKEL (reference sequence). V was pared by 0 bases and J by 0 bases, with 9 bases between. The CDR3 runs 15 residues. CDR3 in amino acids: CASSQDGTSSYEQYF. The CDR3 nucleotides are TGTGCCAGCAGCCAAGATGGTACTAGCTCCTACGAGCAGTACTTC.

This clone was observed once. Other DNA sequences in the sample encode the same CDR3. The chain combines TRBV30 with TRBJ1-6; no definite D call. This CDR3 spans 11 amino acids. Germline CDR1 reads GTSNPN; CDR2 reads SVGIG (reference sequence). V shed 2 bases and J shed 8 bases, with 4 bases lying between them. The CDR3 nucleotides are TGTGCCTGGAGTTCAGATTCACCCCTCCACTTT. Translation: CAWSSDSPLHF.

This sequence joins TRBV15 and TRBJ2-5; 7 nucleotides match TRBD2. V was pared by 5 bases and J by 2 bases, with 8 bases of the junction left unmatched. This CDR3 region has 15 residues. Per germline, CDR1 LNHNV and CDR2 YYDKDF (reference sequence). The CDR3 sequence: CATSEDWGGQETQYF. The CDR3 region has the DNA TGTGCCACCAGCGAGGACTGGGGGGGACAAGAGACCCAGTACTTC.